These T cell receptor beta chains were read from a single sample in a study of control samples from healthy donors and cancer patients. Sequencing used immunoSEQ multiplex PCR; TCRdb keeps in-frame clones, though not all of them. The sample has about 130,000 clones, more than 85% seen once. What was sequenced was blood. The receptors stem from a man aged 18 to 29 in good health. Both conserved end residues are part of each CDR3. The D gene is left open where the match is weak. Not every row has a clone size; where given, it reads once, few, many or a size class.

j_gene	abundance	d_gene	v_gene	CDR3nt	CDR3aa
TRBJ1-2	.	TRBD1	TRBV25-1	TGTGCCAGCAGTCGACAGGGGGCGAGGGGCTACACCTTC	CASSRQGARGYTF
TRBJ2-7	.	TRBD2	TRBV5-4	TGTGCCAGCAGCTTTGGCGGGGGGTCCTACGAGCAGTACTTC	CASSFGGGSYEQYF
TRBJ1-1	.	TRBD1	TRBV19	TGTGCCACCGGGACAGGGGCCCGGAACACTGAAGCTTTCTTT	CATGTGARNTEAFF
TRBJ1-1	.	TRBD1	TRBV6-5	TGTGCCAGCACCCCGGGACAGATAAACACTGAAGCTTTCTTT	CASTPGQINTEAFF
TRBJ2-7	.	TRBD2	TRBV5-1	TGCGCCAGCAGCCTTGGACTAGCGGGGGTTGTCCACGAGCAGTACTTC	CASSLGLAGVVHEQYF
TRBJ2-5	.	TRBD1	TRBV19	TGTGCCAGTACGGACAGGGGCGAAGAAGAGACCCAGTACTTC	CASTDRGEEETQYF
TRBJ2-5	once	TRBD2	TRBV3-1/TRBV3-2	TGTGCCAGCAGCCAAGAGGCTAGCGGGGCGGAGACCCAGTACTTC	CASSQEASGAETQYF
TRBJ1-1	.	.	TRBV2	TGTGCCAGCAGTGAGGAATCAGGGGCCAACACTGAAGCTTTCTTT	CASSEESGANTEAFF
TRBJ2-7	.	.	TRBV12-3/TRBV12-4	TGTGCCAGCAGTTTCCCCTACGACGACGAGCAGTACTTC	CASSFPYDDEQYF
TRBJ2-3	.	.	TRBV6-6	TGTGCCAGCAGTTACTCTCCGGGTCTTAGCACAGATACGCAGTATTTT	CASSYSPGLSTDTQYF
TRBJ2-3	.	.	TRBV7-6	TGTGCCAGCGGAGCTTTAGGGTCCCGAGACGATACGCAGTATTTT	CASGALGSRDDTQYF
TRBJ2-1	.	TRBD1	TRBV30	TGTGCCTGGAGTGTAAACAGGGGTAAATTCTTC	CAWSVNRGKFF
TRBJ1-2	.	.	TRBV30	TGTGCCTGGGGGCGTGCGGGGCAGCTCTATGGCTACACCTTC	CAWGRAGQLYGYTF
TRBJ2-2	.	TRBD1	TRBV5-5	TGTGCCAGCAGCTTTAGGGACAGGGTGACTGGCGGGGAGCTGTTTTTT	CASSFRDRVTGGELFF
TRBJ2-5	.	.	TRBV7-3	TGTGCCAGCAGCCCCGGGGCATATGAGACCCAGTACTTC	CASSPGAYETQYF
TRBJ2-1	.	TRBD2	TRBV9	TGTGCCAGCAGCGTAGGAACTAGCGGCAATGAGCAGTTCTTC	CASSVGTSGNEQFF
TRBJ1-5	.	TRBD1	TRBV30	TGTGCCTGGACAGGGGGAGGCCTCAATCAGCCCCAGCATTTT	CAWTGGGLNQPQHF
TRBJ1-5	.	TRBD1	TRBV6-6	TGTGCCAGCAGATTGACAGGGACGGGCAATCAGCCCCAGCATTTT	CASRLTGTGNQPQHF
TRBJ1-1	.	.	TRBV10-3	TGTGCCATCAGTGACGTCATGAACACTGAAGCTTTCTTT	CAISDVMNTEAFF
TRBJ1-2	.	TRBD1	TRBV15	TGTGCCACCAGCAGACTGACCCTCCGGGACAGAGTCTATGGCTACACCTTC	CATSRLTLRDRVYGYTF
TRBJ1-1	.	.	TRBV27	TGTGCCAGCAGTTTAACAGGGAGGACTGAAGCTTTCTTT	CASSLTGRTEAFF
TRBJ2-5	.	.	TRBV7-9	TGTGCCAGCAGCTTAGATCAGCAAGAGACCCAGTACTTC	CASSLDQQETQYF
TRBJ2-1	.	TRBD2	TRBV5-1	TGCGCCAGCAGCTTGGGACATTCGTTAGCGGGGGGCGGGGATGAGCAGTTCTTC	CASSLGHSLAGGGDEQFF
TRBJ2-2	once	TRBD2	TRBV7-9	TGTGCCAGCAGCGTTAGCGGGGGGGAACAATCCGGGGAGCTGTTTTTT	CASSVSGGEQSGELFF
TRBJ1-2	.	.	TRBV18	TGTGCCACCGAACAATTACTCAGGGGCTACACCTTC	CATEQLLRGYTF
TRBJ2-7	.	.	TRBV11-2	TGTGCCAGCAGCTTATCGGCATCCAAGCCGGTTGGGGAGCAGTACTTC	CASSLSASKPVGEQYF
TRBJ1-1	once	TRBD1	TRBV29-1	TGCAGCGTTTTTACAGGGGGCGTGATGCCTGAAGCTTTCTTT	CSVFTGGVMPEAFF
TRBJ2-2	.	.	TRBV7-6	TGTGCCAGCAGCTTAGCGCAGGTTAACACCGGGGAGCTGTTTTTT	CASSLAQVNTGELFF
TRBJ2-1	.	TRBD2	TRBV19	TGTGCCAGTACCAGACTAGCGGGGACCCCTCTGTACAATGAGCAGTTCTTC	CASTRLAGTPLYNEQFF
TRBJ2-3	.	.	TRBV5-6	TGTGCCAGCAGCATCAGACAGCGGGATACGCAGTATTTT	CASSIRQRDTQYF
TRBJ1-1	.	.	TRBV12-3/TRBV12-4	TGTGCCAGCAGTTCTCACTTGAACACTGAAGCTTTCTTT	CASSSHLNTEAFF
TRBJ1-2	once	TRBD1	TRBV15	TGTGCCACCAGCAACTCCCGACAGGGAGCTAACTATGGCTACACCTTC	CATSNSRQGANYGYTF
TRBJ1-2	.	TRBD1	TRBV5-4	TGTGCCACCTTAAGGACAGGGGAAGGCTATGGCTACACCTTC	CATLRTGEGYGYTF
TRBJ2-3	.	.	TRBV7-9	TGTGCCAGCAGCTTATGGGGGGCAGATACGCAGTATTTT	CASSLWGADTQYF
TRBJ1-1	.	.	TRBV27	TGTGCCAGCAGTTTAGGGGCAAGGACTGAAGCTTTCTTT	CASSLGARTEAFF
TRBJ1-2	.	.	TRBV9	TGTGCCAGCAGCCCCCCCGGGACATACTATGGCTACACCTTC	CASSPPGTYYGYTF
TRBJ1-5	once	.	TRBV6-5	TGTGCCAGCAGGCCAGGGGCGTTTCGCCAGCCCCAGCATTTT	CASRPGAFRQPQHF
TRBJ1-2	.	.	TRBV29-1	TGCAGCGTGAGATCCAGCGCATTCGGCTACACCTTC	CSVRSSAFGYTF
TRBJ2-4	.	TRBD1	TRBV30	TGTGCCTGGGGACAGGGTAAAAACATTCAGTACTTC	CAWGQGKNIQYF
TRBJ2-3	.	.	TRBV9	TGTGCCAGCAGCGTAGAGGTACCAGATACGCAGTATTTT	CASSVEVPDTQYF
TRBJ2-5	.	.	TRBV7-6	TGTGCCAGCAGCTTAGGTCTTGGCTCCCAAGAGACCCAGTACTTC	CASSLGLGSQETQYF
TRBJ1-2	few	TRBD1	TRBV6-1	TGTGCCAGCAGTGACCGATCCCGGACAGGGTTTCTCCACGATGGCTACACCTTC	CASSDRSRTGFLHDGYTF
TRBJ1-2	once	.	TRBV9	TGTGCCAGCAGCGTCTCTTCCTATGGCTACACCTTC	CASSVSSYGYTF